A selection of T cell receptor beta chains follows, all from one sample in a study of CD4 and CD8 cells across lung adenocarcinoma regions. From the PCR reads, TCRdb called clonotypes with MiXCR, one entry per CDR3 protein. In the table there are around 20,000 distinct CDR3 sequences, 40% to 60% of which are singletons. The specimen was CD8+ T cells from the margin of a lung tumor. The receptors originated from a male donor with lung adenocarcinoma. The CD4 and CD8 labels of this study may be unreliable. CDR3s include the opening cysteine and the closing phenylalanine or tryptophan. The order of the fields is J gene, D gene, clone size, V gene, CDR3 DNA, CDR3 protein. The D gene is left open where the match is weak. Rows may omit the clone size; those that give it use once, few, many or a size class.

>TRBJ2-3|NA|NA|TRBV6-1
TGTGCCAGCAGTGAAACCCAGACTGGCGGCACCAATACGCAGTTCTTT
CASSETQTGGTNTQFF
>TRBJ2-4|NA|NA|TRBV6-1
TGTGCGAGGAGTGGAGCAGGGGAAAAAGACACTCAGTACTTC
CARSGAGEKDTQYF
>TRBJ2-5|NA|NA|TRBV6-1
TGTGCCAGCGGTGGCCAGAACCAAGAGACCCAGTACTTC
CASGGQNQETQYF
>TRBJ2-1|TRBD1|NA|TRBV7-3
TGTGCCAGCAGCTTGAGGGACAGGGGGAACGCCAATGAGCAGTTCTTC
CASSLRDRGNANEQFF
>TRBJ2-4|NA|NA|TRBV6-1
TGTGCCAGCAGTAGCGCAGTTAAGCAGTACTTC
CASSSAVKQYF
>TRBJ2-7|NA|many|TRBV6-2/TRBV6-3
TGTGCCAGCAGTTTACTTAGCTCCTACGAGCAGTACTTC
CASSLLSSYEQYF
>TRBJ2-1|TRBD2|NA|TRBV10-2
TGCGCCAGCAGTGGTCGGGAGGGCCTCTTAAGCTCCTACGAGCAGTTCTTT
CASSGREGLLSSYEQFF
>TRBJ2-1|TRBD2|NA|TRBV6-1
TGTGCCAGCAGTCGACTAGCGGATACCTACAATGAGCAGTTCTTC
CASSRLADTYNEQFF
>TRBJ2-1|NA|NA|TRBV7-6
TGTGCCAGCAGCTCCGGGACTTTTAATGAGCAGTTCTTC
CASSSGTFNEQFF
>TRBJ1-1|NA|NA|TRBV4-1
TGCGCCAGCGGCACGGGCACTGAAGCTTTCTTT
CASGTGTEAFF
>TRBJ2-5|NA|NA|TRBV10-3
TGTGCGGGGAGTGGGGCCCGGGAACAACACACCCAGTACTTC
CAGSGAREQHTQYF
>TRBJ1-2|NA|NA|TRBV6-1
TGTGCCAGCACCATCGAGGAGGGGAACTATGGCTACACCTTC
CASTIEEGNYGYTF
>TRBJ2-7|TRBD2|NA|TRBV27
TGTGCCAGCAGTCACCTCTCGGGAGGGTCCGGCGAGCAGTACTTC
CASSHLSGGSGEQYF
>TRBJ2-3|TRBD1|NA|TRBV6-1
TGTGCCGGGGGCAAAGGGGGCCGTGACCCAGATACGCAGTATTTC
CAGGKGGRDPDTQYF
>TRBJ2-3|NA|few|TRBV11-2
TGTGCCAGCAGCTCCTTCAAGGGTAAATTCGGTTCAGATACGCAGTATTTT
CASSSFKGKFGSDTQYF
>TRBJ2-1|TRBD2|few|TRBV5-4
TGTGCCAGCAGCTTGCGAAGCGGGAGAAATGAGCAGTTCTTC
CASSLRSGRNEQFF
>TRBJ2-4|NA|NA|TRBV10-3
NA
CAWGQGAKNMQYF
>TRBJ1-2|TRBD1|many|TRBV6-1
TGTGCCAGCAGCGGACAGGGCGGTACTAACTATGGCTACACCTTC
CASSGQGGTNYGYTF
>TRBJ2-1|TRBD1|NA|TRBV9
TGTGCCAGCAGCCCATCCGGGACAGGGTTTACCTACAATGAGCAGTTCTTC
CASSPSGTGFTYNEQFF
>TRBJ2-1|NA|NA|TRBV11-2
TGTGCCAGCAGCTTACGGGGAAGCAATGAGCAGTTCTTC
CASSLRGSNEQFF
>TRBJ1-4|NA|many|TRBV5-3
TGTGCCCCGAGCAGGGAGGATGAAAAACTGTTTTTT
CAPSREDEKLFF
>TRBJ2-3|NA|NA|TRBV6-4
TGTGCCAGCAGTGACTCGAAACTGGGCCGGAGGACTCTGAGCACCGAGAAGCAGTATTTT
CASSDSKLGRRTLSTEKQYF
>TRBJ2-7|NA|NA|TRBV28
TGTGCGGGGCTCGCAGGGCGTGACTCAGATACGCAGTACTTC
CAGLAGRDSDTQYF